Below, one TCR beta chain is given with its context. This clone may be a read error of a much larger clone one base away. Trimming cost V 8 bases and J 3 bases; bases outside gene matches: 13. The CDR3 contains 15 residues. This entry is derived from a study of blood T cells in healthy people across ages. PBMCs numbering at least 6.5 million were isolated per sample. A second PCR, run for roughly 7 to 11 cycles, used a sample-barcoded 5' primer plus a J-beta primer mix. Each CDR3 protein is one row after TCRdb ran MiXCR on the 5' RACE reads. There are about 650,000 distinct CDR3 sequences in the sample; approximately 52% occur only once, and about 14% lies in the top ten.

The chain is built from TRBV12-3 or TRBV12-4 and TRBJ2-7, with TRBD1 matching 7 bases. This receptor was taken from a woman aged 80 or over in good health. The sample comprised blood. DNA of the CDR3: TGTGCCAGCGGCCACTCAAGGGACAGCCTCTACGAGCAGTACTTC. This sequence encodes CASGHSRDSLYEQYF.